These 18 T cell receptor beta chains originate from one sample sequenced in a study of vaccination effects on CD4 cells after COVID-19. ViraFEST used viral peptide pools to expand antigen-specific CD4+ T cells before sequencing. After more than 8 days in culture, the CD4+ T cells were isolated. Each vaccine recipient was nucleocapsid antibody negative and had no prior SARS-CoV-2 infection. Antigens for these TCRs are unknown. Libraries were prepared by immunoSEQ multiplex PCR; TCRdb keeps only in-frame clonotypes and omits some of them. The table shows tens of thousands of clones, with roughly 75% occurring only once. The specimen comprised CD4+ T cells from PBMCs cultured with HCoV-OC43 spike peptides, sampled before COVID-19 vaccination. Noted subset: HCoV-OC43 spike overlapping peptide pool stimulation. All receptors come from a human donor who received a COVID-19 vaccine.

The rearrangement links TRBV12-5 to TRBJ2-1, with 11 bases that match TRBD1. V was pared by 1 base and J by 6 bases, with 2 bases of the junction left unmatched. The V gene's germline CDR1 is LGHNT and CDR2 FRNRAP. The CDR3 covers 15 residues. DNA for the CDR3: TGTGCTAGTGGTTTGGGGACAGGGGGCCGCAATGAGCAGTTCTTC. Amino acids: CASGLGTGGRNEQFF.

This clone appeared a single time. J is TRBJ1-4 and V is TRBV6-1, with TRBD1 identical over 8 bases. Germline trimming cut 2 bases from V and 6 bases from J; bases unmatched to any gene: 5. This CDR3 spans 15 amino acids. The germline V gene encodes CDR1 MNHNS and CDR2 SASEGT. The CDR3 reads CASSESPTGDEKLFF. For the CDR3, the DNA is TGTGCCAGCAGTGAATCCCCGACAGGGGATGAAAAACTGTTTTTT.

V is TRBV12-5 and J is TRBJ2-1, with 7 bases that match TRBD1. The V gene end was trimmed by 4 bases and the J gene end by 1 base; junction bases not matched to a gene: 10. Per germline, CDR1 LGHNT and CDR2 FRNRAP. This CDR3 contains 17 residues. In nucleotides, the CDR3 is TGTGCTAGTGGTTCGTCGGACTTGGGACAGTCCTACAATGAGCAGTTCTTC. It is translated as CASGSSDLGQSYNEQFF.

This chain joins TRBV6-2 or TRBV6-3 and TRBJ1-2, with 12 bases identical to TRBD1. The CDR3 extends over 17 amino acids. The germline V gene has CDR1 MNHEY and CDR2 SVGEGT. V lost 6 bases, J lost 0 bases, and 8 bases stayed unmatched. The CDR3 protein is CASSNRDRGLANYGYTF. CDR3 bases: TGTGCCAGCAGCAACCGGGACAGGGGGCTGGCTAACTATGGCTACACCTTC.

The CDR3 is CASTIEGNTEAFF. Written as DNA, the CDR3 is TGCGCCAGCACCATTGAGGGCAACACTGAAGCTTTCTTT. The gene calls are TRBV5-1 and TRBJ1-1; D ambiguous. Trimming stripped 6 bases from V and 2 bases from J, with 11 bases between. The CDR3 loop spans 13 amino acids. Per germline, CDR1 SGHRS and CDR2 YFSETQ.

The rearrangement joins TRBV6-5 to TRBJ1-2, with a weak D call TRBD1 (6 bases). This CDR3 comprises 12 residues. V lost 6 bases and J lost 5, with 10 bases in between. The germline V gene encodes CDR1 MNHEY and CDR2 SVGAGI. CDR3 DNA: TGTGCCAGCAGACAGGGAAGATATGGCTACACCTTC. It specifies CASRQGRYGYTF.

Written as DNA, the CDR3 is TGTGCCAGCAGCTTGGCCCTTGGGGGGTATAGCAATCAGCCCCAGCATTTT. It is translated as CASSLALGGYSNQPQHF. V is TRBV5-5 and J is TRBJ1-5; D possibly corresponds to TRBD1 (5 bases). V lost 0 bases to trimming and J lost 0 bases, with 13 bases between them. Germline V gene data show CDR1 as SGHKS and CDR2 as YYEKEE (reference sequence). This CDR3 is built from 17 residues.

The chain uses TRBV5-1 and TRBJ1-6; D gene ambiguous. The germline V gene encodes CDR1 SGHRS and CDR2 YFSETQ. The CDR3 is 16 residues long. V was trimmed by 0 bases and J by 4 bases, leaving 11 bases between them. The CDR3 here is CASSLGSTRYNSPLHF. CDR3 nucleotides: TGCGCCAGCAGCTTGGGAAGCACTAGGTATAATTCACCCCTCCACTTT.

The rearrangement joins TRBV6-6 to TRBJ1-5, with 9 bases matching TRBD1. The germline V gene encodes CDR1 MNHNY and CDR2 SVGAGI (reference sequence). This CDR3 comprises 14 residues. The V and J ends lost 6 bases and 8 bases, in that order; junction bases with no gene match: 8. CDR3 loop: CASSSDRGGKPQHF. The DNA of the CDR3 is TGTGCCAGCAGCTCGGACAGGGGAGGAAAGCCCCAGCATTTT.

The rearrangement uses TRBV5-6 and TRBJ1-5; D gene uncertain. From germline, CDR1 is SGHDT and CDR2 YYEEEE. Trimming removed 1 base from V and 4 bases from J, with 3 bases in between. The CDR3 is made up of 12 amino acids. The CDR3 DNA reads TGTGCCAGCAGCTTGAAAAATCAGCCCCAGCATTTT. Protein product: CASSLKNQPQHF.

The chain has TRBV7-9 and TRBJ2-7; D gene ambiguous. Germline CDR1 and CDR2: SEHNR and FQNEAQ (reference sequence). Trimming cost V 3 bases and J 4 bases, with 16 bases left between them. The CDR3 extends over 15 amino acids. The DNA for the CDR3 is TGTGCCAGCAGCTTCCTCGGTGGCGTCGGATACGAGCAGTACGTC. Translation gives CASSFLGGVGYEQYV.

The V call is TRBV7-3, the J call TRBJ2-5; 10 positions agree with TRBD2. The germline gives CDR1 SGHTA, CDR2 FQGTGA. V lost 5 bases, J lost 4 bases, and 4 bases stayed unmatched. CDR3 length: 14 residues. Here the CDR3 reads CASSPGLAAETQYF. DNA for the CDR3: TGTGCCAGCAGCCCCGGACTAGCGGCAGAGACCCAGTACTTC.

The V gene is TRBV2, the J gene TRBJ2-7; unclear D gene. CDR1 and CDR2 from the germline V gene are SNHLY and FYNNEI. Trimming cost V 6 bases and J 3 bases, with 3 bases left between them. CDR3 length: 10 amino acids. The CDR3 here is CASRFYEQYV. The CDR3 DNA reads TGTGCCAGCAGATTCTACGAGCAGTACGTC.

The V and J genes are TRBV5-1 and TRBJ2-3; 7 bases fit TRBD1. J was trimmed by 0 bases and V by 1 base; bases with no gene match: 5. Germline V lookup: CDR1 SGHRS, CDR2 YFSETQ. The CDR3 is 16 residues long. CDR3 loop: CASSLTGAFSTDTQYF. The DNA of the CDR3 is TGCGCCAGCAGCTTGACAGGGGCATTCAGCACAGATACGCAGTATTTT.

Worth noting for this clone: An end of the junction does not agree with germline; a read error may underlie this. The CDR3 DNA follows: TGTGCCAGCAGCGTATGGTGGCAGGGTCGGAACAGCGGGGAGCTGTTTTTT. Its translation: CASSVWWQGRNSGELFF. The chain is built from TRBV9 and TRBJ2-2; possibly TRBD1 for D (5 bases). The CDR3 is made up of 17 amino acids. Germline CDR1 is SGDLS and CDR2 is YYNGEE.

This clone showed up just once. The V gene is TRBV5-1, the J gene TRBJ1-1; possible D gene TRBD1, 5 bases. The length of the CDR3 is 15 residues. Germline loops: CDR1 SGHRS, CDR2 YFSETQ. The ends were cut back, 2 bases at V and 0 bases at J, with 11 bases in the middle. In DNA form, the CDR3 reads TGCGCCAGCAGCTTTTCAGGGCCCATGAACACTGAAGCTTTCTTT. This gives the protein CASSFSGPMNTEAFF.

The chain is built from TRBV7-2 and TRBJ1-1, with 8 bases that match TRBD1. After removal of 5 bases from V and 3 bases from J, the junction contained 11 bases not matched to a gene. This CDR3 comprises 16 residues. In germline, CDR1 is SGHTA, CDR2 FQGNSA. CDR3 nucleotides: TGTGCCAGCAGCCCCGGGACAGGCCGTACGTACACTGAAGCTTTCTTT. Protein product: CASSPGTGRTYTEAFF.

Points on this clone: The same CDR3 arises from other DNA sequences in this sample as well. The CDR3 DNA follows: TGTGCCAGCAGGAAGACAGGGGGAGAGACCCAGTACTTC. Protein product: CASRKTGGETQYF. This chain links TRBV6-5 with TRBJ2-5; 9 bases agree with TRBD1. The length of the CDR3 is 13 residues. V lost 6 bases, J lost 4 bases, and 3 bases stayed unmatched. Germline values: CDR1 MNHEY, CDR2 SVGAGI.